Listed below are T cell receptor beta chains from one sample, sequenced in a study of blood T cell repertoires in COVID-19. Data came from immunoSEQ multiplex PCR; TCRdb stores just in-frame clones and leaves some out. Among almost 85,000 clones, around 89% were seen once, and the ten largest hold approximately 1%. The sample consisted of PBMCs or T cells enriched from blood (not recorded which). The source is a woman in her forties or fifties with acute COVID-19. The conserved cysteine and the conserved F or W are not part of the CDR3 here. D genes are given only for firm matches. The size field is filled for only some rows; it gives once, few, many or a size class.

TRBV5-1	NA	TRBD2	TRBJ2-7	ASSLRLAGTLYEQY
TRBV9	NA	NA	TRBJ1-2	ASSVDFIPYGYT
TRBV28	NA	TRBD1	TRBJ2-5	ASSTPGQGELETQY
TRBV5-1	NA	TRBD2	TRBJ2-2	ASSENPGLAFTGELF
TRBV5-4	few	NA	TRBJ2-2	ASSLNPVNTGELF
TRBV27	NA	NA	TRBJ2-4	ASSVDTLAKNIQY
TRBV7-2	NA	TRBD2	TRBJ2-7	ASSLEAGGLYEQY
TRBV19	NA	NA	TRBJ2-7	ASTMPGAEQY
TRBV7-9	NA	NA	TRBJ1-1	ASNNLEVNTEAF
TRBV5-6	NA	TRBD1	TRBJ1-3	ASSLTGDSSGDTIY
TRBV12-5	NA	TRBD2	TRBJ2-3	ASGLGVTSGASTDTQY
TRBV6-5	NA	TRBD1	TRBJ1-2	ASSQGQPNYGYT
TRBV7-9	NA	NA	TRBJ2-1	ASSPRTSYNEQF
TRBV6-4	NA	NA	TRBJ2-3	ASSSRLRDTQY
TRBV19	few	TRBD2	TRBJ2-1	ASRKPGGPSEQF
TRBV27	NA	NA	TRBJ1-4	ASSLSGNEKLF
TRBV13	NA	NA	TRBJ1-1	ASSLGQLNGNTEAF
TRBV18	few	TRBD2	TRBJ2-1	ASSTSGSYNEQF
TRBV7-6	NA	TRBD2	TRBJ2-7	ASSFGLAGDEQY
TRBV5-4	NA	NA	TRBJ2-7	ASSLDRGGYEQY
TRBV9	NA	TRBD2	TRBJ2-2	ASSQHRLGGGAV
TRBV4-1	NA	NA	TRBJ2-1	ASSQEVRVSEQF
TRBV19	NA	TRBD1	TRBJ1-5	ASSTTGGRDQPQH
TRBV27	NA	NA	TRBJ2-1	ASSQGDSYNEQF
TRBV19	NA	NA	TRBJ1-6	ASSRQASYNSPLH
TRBV5-8	NA	TRBD1	TRBJ1-1	ASSKRRDSNEAF
TRBV6-5	NA	NA	TRBJ1-4	ASSRARGIAEKLF
TRBV5-1	NA	NA	TRBJ2-3	ASSPRPTDNTDTQY
TRBV9	NA	NA	TRBJ2-1	ASSVGLSVSYNEQF
TRBV27	NA	NA	TRBJ2-5	ASSPLGQQETQY
TRBV30	NA	NA	TRBJ1-1	AWDSNEAF
TRBV28	NA	TRBD1	TRBJ1-2	ASRPTGAYNGYT